This T cell receptor beta chain was profiled in a study of blood T cell repertoires in COVID-19. Looking at the study overall: The origin of the acute and convalescent COVID-19 samples was the United States, Italy and Spain. From T cells, B-cell-depleted T cells, or PBMCs came the material, which was cDNA or gDNA.

Original processing notes: How many nucleated cells were present was estimated from reference gene primer amplification. Using immunoSEQ multiplex PCR, the repertoire was profiled, and TCRdb retains in-frame clones only, with some absent. V and J calls and clone size are as listed in that table; D and trimming were resolved from the DNA. The top ten hold 0.98% of the sample, which has fewer than 250,000 clones, 70% to 90% seen once. In the case of this clone: Different DNA sequences within this sample yield the same CDR3.

V was trimmed by 1 base and J by 1 base, leaving 4 bases between them. This CDR3 comprises 13 residues. The chain couples TRBV12-3 or TRBV12-4 to TRBJ1-1; no definite D call. Sequenced material: peripheral blood. This clonotype was sampled from a man aged 40-50 years with acute or convalescent COVID-19. CDR3 region: CASSLGGNTEAFF. CDR3 nucleotides: TGTGCCAGCAGTTTAGGAGGGAACACTGAAGCTTTCTTT.